These 3 T cell receptor beta chains came from one sample sequenced in a study of blood T cell repertoires in COVID-19. Sequencing was performed with immunoSEQ multiplex PCR; in TCRdb, only in-frame clones are kept and a portion is missing. There are about 160,000 clones in the sample; 80% to 90% occur only once, and more than 5% lies in the top ten. The sequencing sample was made of peripheral blood. The receptors here all came from a woman between 45 and 65 years old with COVID-19, enrolled during active disease.

The chain joins TRBV2 to TRBJ1-3, with a weak D call TRBD1 (6 bases). The CDR3 is made up of 13 amino acids. CDR1 is SNHLY and CDR2 is FYNNEI in the germline V gene. The ends were cut back, 7 bases at V and 2 bases at J, with 9 bases in the middle. CDR3 coding DNA: TGTGCCAGCACTCCAGGGGCTGGAAACACCATATATTTT. It codes for CASTPGAGNTIYF.

This clone appeared a few times. The chain couples TRBV19 to TRBJ2-7; TRBD1 agrees at 8 bases. V was pared by 6 bases and J by 3 bases, with 7 bases of the junction left unmatched. Per the germline V gene, CDR1 is LNHDA and CDR2 is SQIVND (reference sequence). The CDR3 sequence is 14 residues long. CDR3 bases: TGTGCCAGTAGACCCAGGGGGCTCTTCTACGAGCAGTACTTC. It codes for CASRPRGLFYEQYF. Together with reference TRBV19 and TRBJ2-7, the CDR3 gives the full variable domain: DGGITQSPKYLFRKEGQNVTLSCEQNLNHDAMYWYRQDPGQGLRLIYYSQIVNDFQKGDIAEGYSVSREKKESFPLTVTSAQKNPTAFYLCASRPRGLFYEQYFGPGTRLTVT.

On this clone itself: The same CDR3 also results from other DNA sequences found in this sample. V is TRBV18 and J is TRBJ2-7; TRBD2 might be the D (5 bases). The length of the CDR3 is 13 residues. The germline gives CDR1 KGHSH, CDR2 LQKENI. Trimming pared 3 bases from V and 2 bases from J, leaving 8 bases between. The CDR3 nucleotides are TGTGCCAGCTCACCTCCCGGGACCTACGAGCAGTACTTC. Amino acid sequence: CASSPPGTYEQYF. The full variable domain, completed using reference TRBV18 and TRBJ2-7, is NAGVMQNPRHLVRRRGQEARLRCSPMKGHSHVYWYRQLPEEGLKFMVYLQKENIIDESGMPKERFSAEFPKEGPSILRIQQVVRGDSAAYFCASSPPGTYEQYFGPGTRLTVT.